The 7 T cell receptor beta chains given below trace back to one sample, sequenced in a study of blood T cells in healthy people across ages. Combining a sample-barcoded 5' primer with a J-beta primer mix, a second PCR ran for roughly 6 to 12 cycles. MiXCR, applied by TCRdb to the 5' RACE reads, yields one record per CDR3 protein. The sample has some 1.6 million distinct CDR3 sequences; about 35% are singletons. Sequenced input: blood. The receptors stem from a woman between 25 and 40 years old in good health.

The rearrangement uses TRBV24-1 and TRBJ2-7; D ambiguous. The germline V gene has CDR1 KGHDR and CDR2 SFDVKD. V gave up 2 bases and J gave up 3 bases, with 7 bases separating them. This CDR3 region has 13 residues. The DNA of the CDR3 is TGTGCCACCAGTGATTCGGGCAGCTACGAGCAGTACTTC. It specifies CATSDSGSYEQYF.

This clonotype was seen a handful of times. The chain recombines TRBV6-5 with TRBJ2-5, with D perhaps TRBD2 (6 bases). Trimming removed 2 bases at V and 5 bases at J, with 15 bases between. The CDR3 has 15 residues. CDR1 and CDR2 (germline): MNHEY, SVGAGI. CDR3 DNA sequence: TGTGCCAGCAGTTACGCGGGGACTGCGGGGGAGACCCAGTACTTC. Protein: CASSYAGTAGETQYF.

This clonotype showed up just once. The chain joins TRBV6-1 to TRBJ2-5, with D unresolved. V was pared by 2 bases and J by 5 bases, with 9 bases between. The CDR3 loop spans 13 amino acids. Per the germline V gene, CDR1 is MNHNS and CDR2 is SASEGT. This CDR3 reads CASSEFGLETQYF. CDR3 bases: TGTGCCAGCAGTGAATTTGGATTGGAGACCCAGTACTTC.

The gene calls are TRBV5-3 and TRBJ2-3; 8 bases fit TRBD1. TRBV5-3 is noted as an ORF with a role that remains uncertain. V shed 1 base and J 2 bases; nucleotides not matched to a gene: 18. The CDR3 covers 20 residues. CDR3 in amino acids: CARSLMAAGGKAWNTDTQYF. DNA of the CDR3: TGTGCCAGAAGCTTGATGGCGGCAGGGGGCAAAGCTTGGAACACAGATACGCAGTATTTT.

V is TRBV5-5 and J is TRBJ2-7; D is possibly TRBD1 (5 bases). Germline assignment: CDR1 SGHKS and CDR2 YYEKEE (reference sequence). The CDR3 extends over 14 amino acids. Deletions cut 0 bases from V and 3 bases from J, with 10 bases between. The CDR3: CASSLAKGNYEQYF. The CDR3 bases are TGTGCCAGCAGCTTGGCGAAGGGGAACTACGAGCAGTACTTC.

This sequence joins TRBV10-3 and TRBJ1-5, with 9 bases that match TRBD1. The CDR3 loop spans 14 amino acids. Germline-derived CDR1 and CDR2 are ENHRY and SYGVKD. With V trimmed by 0 bases and J by 9 bases, 3 bases remained unmatched. CDR3 loop: CAISESGTGRPQHF. CDR3 DNA sequence: TGTGCCATCAGTGAGTCCGGGACAGGGCGGCCCCAGCATTTT.

This clonotype was counted at least ten times. This chain uses TRBV12-3 or TRBV12-4 with TRBJ2-3; D may be TRBD1 (6 bases). This CDR3 comprises 14 residues. V gave up 4 bases and J gave up 2 bases, with 10 bases separating them. CDR3 nucleotides: TGTGCCAGCAGTTGGGACATCTACACAGATACGCAGTATTTT. Residues: CASSWDIYTDTQYF.